What follows describes a single TCR beta chain. This clonotype was counted many times. The target of this receptor is not known. Per-base quality was not reported, and no clone a single base away is much larger than it. These data originate in a study of T cells in Graves' hyperthyroidism and ophthalmopathy (dated by TCRdb to the late 2010s). Turning to the overall study: Peripheral blood samples were taken at the time of initial diagnosis, prior to any treatment. A discovery cohort of fewer than 110 patients, about 44 with Graves' ophthalmopathy and about 58 with stable Graves' hyperthyroidism, was used to find distinguishing TCR V-J signatures. An independent validation cohort of 18 to 20 hyperthyroidism patients and about 16 patients who later progressed to ophthalmopathy tested prospective prediction of ophthalmopathy. For training and testing, the 100 patients in the discovery cohort were randomly divided in a 7:3 ratio. Thyroid tissue and blood T-cell repertoires from roughly 6 Graves' hyperthyroidism patients were also compared in the study. After blood sampling, hyperthyroidism patients were treated with methimazole at a starting dose of 30 mg daily, and ophthalmopathy patients were treated with high-dose intravenous methylprednisolone. The paper reports TCR Vbeta CDR3 sequencing of fewer than 150 peripheral blood samples: 40 or so ophthalmopathy, fewer than 80 hyperthyroidism and around 17 progressor patients. Overall results and qualifications from the work: Sample size was not statistically predetermined, and blinding of investigators to group allocation was not performed. Most expanded thyroid clonotypes (frequency above 0.001) were also found in blood, which suggests that blood repertoires may mirror thyroid immune responses. In validation, the model predicted progression to ophthalmopathy with approximately 71% sensitivity and roughly 75% specificity, a median of around six months before onset. A 13 V-J signature model separated ophthalmopathy from stable hyperthyroidism, with just over 85% sensitivity and about 81% specificity in cross-validation and 80%/75% in testing.

The CDR1 and CDR2 encoded by the germline V gene are MNHEY and SVGAGI. Spanning cysteine to phenylalanine, the CDR3 consists of 14 amino acids. Left in the record is the CDR3 DNA by itself, 42 bases read in frame from the first base. V and J are truncated by 8 bases and 0 bases respectively, leaving an intervening sequence of 10 bases. Graves' hyperthyroidism was defined as stable when no progression to ophthalmopathy occurred over 18 months of follow-up. Hyperthyroidism patients were newly diagnosed, with disease duration under 2 months, and aged 18 to 65 years. Exclusion was applied to patients with uncontrolled infections, other autoimmune diseases, pregnancy or lactation. Clinical symptoms, serum thyroxine and TRAb, thyroid ultrasound, and orbital computed tomography formed the basis for the diagnoses. Ficoll-Paque density gradient centrifugation was used to isolate PBMCs from about 9 ml of fresh peripheral blood. Total RNA was extracted using Trizol reagent, and RNA quality was assessed on an Agilent 2100 Bioanalyzer.

TCR beta CDR3 regions were amplified from RNA transcripts. The TCR CDR3 was subjected to a first round of RT-PCR using the HTBI primer set and the Qiagen OneStep RT-PCR kit. Libraries were constructed in a second round of multiplex PCR, after which size selection and purification were performed. The libraries were sequenced on an Illumina HiSeq2000 using paired-end 100 bp reads. Turning to the authors' computational methods: SOAPnuke was used to process the raw data, with reads discarded if the reads contained adapters or uncalled bases, had a mean Phred below 15, or lacked an exact constant-primer or identifier match. COPE v1.2.5 was used to merge high-quality paired reads, and clonotypes were defined as unique nucleotide sequences. Clonotypes were aligned to IMGT TRBV, TRBD and TRBJ reference segments using MiTCR v1.1. The analysis was restricted to V-J combinations with a frequency above 0.0001, which together covered 99.2% of the repertoires. The TCS score was defined as the ratio of F50 (clonal expansion) to E x V (chaos), calculated using BLOSUM62-based TCRdist between CDR3 peptides within each V-J. Welch's t-statistics and random forest reduced 500 to 550 V-J features to roughly 13, which were used in a naive Bayes classifier (R e1071). The Morisita-Horn index was used to measure how similar the thyroid and blood repertoires were. Using fastp at Q25 and MiXCR, TCRdb reprocessed the public reads and kept productive beta chains. Each entry merges the rows of one CDR3 protein and shows their most common DNA and genes. The V and J calls shown here were made by TCRdb, not taken from the authors' results. Across this sample there are around 700,000 distinct CDR3 sequences, with over 35% seen only once. In total, the top ten clones hold less than 35% of the sample.

The TCR sequence derives from a woman aged 40 to 50 with Graves' hyperthyroidism. Specimen: blood. The chain joins TRBV6-5 to TRBJ1-4; no D gene can be assigned with confidence. CDR3 sequence: CASAGKATNEKLFF. The DNA reads as follows: TGTGCCAGCGCGGGAAAAGCAACTAATGAAAAACTGTTTTTT.